This T cell receptor beta chain was found in a study of long-term antiretroviral therapy in people with HIV. Regarding the study as a whole: Clones showing expansion before ART dominated the repertoire at all time points. HIV repertoire CDR3 lengths ranged less widely than those of controls.

Run at survey level, the immunoSEQ assay was version v3.0. Clones were read by immunoSEQ multiplex PCR, and TCRdb kept only the in-frame ones, dropping some. Here the sample spans about 20,000 clones, around 84% being singletons. Comment on this clone: Its antigen is not known. No conserved phenylalanine or tryptophan ends this CDR3, so it is likely a read error. No DNA is shown, since the ends of the CDR3 on it are uncertain; the CDR3 is the one TCRdb lists.

The CDR3 sequence runs 9 residues, both termini included. This TCR derives from a young man with HIV. The sample here was unsorted PBMCs, taken 5.9 years after starting antiretroviral therapy. The V call is TRBV5-3, the J call TRBJ2-7. TRBV5-3 falls under the ORF class, with uncertain function. The CDR3 loop reads CARSFQVPL.